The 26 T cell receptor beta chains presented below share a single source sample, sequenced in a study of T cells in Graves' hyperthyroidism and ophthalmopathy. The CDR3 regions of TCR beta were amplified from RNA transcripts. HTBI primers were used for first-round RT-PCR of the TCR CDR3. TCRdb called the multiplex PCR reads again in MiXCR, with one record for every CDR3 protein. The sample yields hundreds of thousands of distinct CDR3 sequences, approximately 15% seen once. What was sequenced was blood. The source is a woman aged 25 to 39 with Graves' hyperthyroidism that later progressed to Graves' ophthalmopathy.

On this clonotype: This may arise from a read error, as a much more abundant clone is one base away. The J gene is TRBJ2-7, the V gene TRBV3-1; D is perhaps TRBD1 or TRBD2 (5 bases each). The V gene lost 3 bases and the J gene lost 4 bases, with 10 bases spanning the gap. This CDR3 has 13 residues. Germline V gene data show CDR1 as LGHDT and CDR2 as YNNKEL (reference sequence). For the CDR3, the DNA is TGTGCCAGCAGCCACGGGGCGAAGTACGAGCAGTACTTC. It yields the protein CASSHGAKYEQYF.

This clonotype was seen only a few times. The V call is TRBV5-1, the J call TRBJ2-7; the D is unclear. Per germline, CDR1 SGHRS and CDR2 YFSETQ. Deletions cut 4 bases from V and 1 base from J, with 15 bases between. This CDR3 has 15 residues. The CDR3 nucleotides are TGCGCCAGCAGCCTTTCCCCACTGGTTTCCTACGAGCAGTACTTC. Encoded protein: CASSLSPLVSYEQYF.

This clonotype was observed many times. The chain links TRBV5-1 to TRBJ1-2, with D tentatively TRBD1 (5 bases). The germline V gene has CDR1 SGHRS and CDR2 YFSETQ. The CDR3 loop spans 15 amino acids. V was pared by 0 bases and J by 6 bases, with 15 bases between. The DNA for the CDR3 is TGCGCCAGCAGCTTGGTAGGGGATGAGCTGGATGGCTACACCTTC. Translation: CASSLVGDELDGYTF.

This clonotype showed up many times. The CDR3 loop reads CASSEALGGEGDEQFF. DNA for the CDR3: TGTGCCAGCAGTGAAGCGCTTGGGGGAGAAGGAGATGAGCAGTTCTTC. The genes are TRBV2 and TRBJ2-1; D tentatively fits TRBD1 or TRBD2 (5 bases each). CDR3 size: 16 residues. Germline lookup yields CDR1 SNHLY and CDR2 FYNNEI. V was shortened by 0 bases and J by 8 bases, with 17 bases between the two germline ends.

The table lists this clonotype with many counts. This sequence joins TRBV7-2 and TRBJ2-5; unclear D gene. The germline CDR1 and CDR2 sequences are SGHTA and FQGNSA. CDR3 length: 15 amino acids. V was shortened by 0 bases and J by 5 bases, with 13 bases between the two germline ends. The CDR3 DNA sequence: TGTGCCAGCAGCTTAGCCTATAAGGAGCTGGAGACCCAGTACTTC. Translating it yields CASSLAYKELETQYF.

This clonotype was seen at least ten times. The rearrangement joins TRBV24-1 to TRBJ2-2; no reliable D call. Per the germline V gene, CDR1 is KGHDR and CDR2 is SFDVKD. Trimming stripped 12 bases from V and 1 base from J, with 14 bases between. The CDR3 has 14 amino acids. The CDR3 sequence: CAVTSQGNTGELFF. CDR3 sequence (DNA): TGTGCCGTCACGAGCCAAGGGAACACCGGGGAGCTGTTTTTT.

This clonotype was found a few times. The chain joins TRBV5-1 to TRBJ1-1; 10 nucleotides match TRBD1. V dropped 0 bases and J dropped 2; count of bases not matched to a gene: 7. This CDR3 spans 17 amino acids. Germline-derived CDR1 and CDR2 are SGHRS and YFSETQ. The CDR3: CASSLGDRGLGNTEAFF. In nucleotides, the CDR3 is TGCGCCAGCAGCTTGGGGGACAGGGGTTTGGGAAACACTGAAGCTTTCTTT.

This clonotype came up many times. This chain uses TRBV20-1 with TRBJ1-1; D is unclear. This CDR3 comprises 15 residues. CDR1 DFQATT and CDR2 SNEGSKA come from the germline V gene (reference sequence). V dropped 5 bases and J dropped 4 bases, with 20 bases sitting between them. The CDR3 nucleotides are TGCAGTGCTTCACACTCGGGTTTGGTGGCCACTGAAGCTTTCTTT. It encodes CSASHSGLVATEAFF.

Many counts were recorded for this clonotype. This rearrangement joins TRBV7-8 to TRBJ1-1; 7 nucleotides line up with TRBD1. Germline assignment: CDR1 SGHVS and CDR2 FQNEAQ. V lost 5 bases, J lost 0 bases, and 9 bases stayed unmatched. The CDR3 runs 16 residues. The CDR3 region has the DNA TGTGCCAGCAGCCCCGGGACAGTTTACATGAACACTGAAGCTTTCTTT. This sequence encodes CASSPGTVYMNTEAFF.

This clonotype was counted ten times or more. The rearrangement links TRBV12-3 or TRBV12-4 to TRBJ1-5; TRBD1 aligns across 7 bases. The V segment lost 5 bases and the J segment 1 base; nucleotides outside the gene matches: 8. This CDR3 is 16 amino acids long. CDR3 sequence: CASSANRGGSNQPQHF. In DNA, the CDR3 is TGTGCCAGCAGTGCGAACAGGGGAGGAAGCAATCAGCCCCAGCATTTT.

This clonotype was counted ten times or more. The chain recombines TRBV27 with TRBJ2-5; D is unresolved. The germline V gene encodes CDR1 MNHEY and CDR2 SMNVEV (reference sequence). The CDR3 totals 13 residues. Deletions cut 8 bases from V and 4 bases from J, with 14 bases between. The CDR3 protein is CASSSRFRETQYF. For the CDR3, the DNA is TGTGCCAGCTCGAGTAGATTTCGAGAGACCCAGTACTTC.

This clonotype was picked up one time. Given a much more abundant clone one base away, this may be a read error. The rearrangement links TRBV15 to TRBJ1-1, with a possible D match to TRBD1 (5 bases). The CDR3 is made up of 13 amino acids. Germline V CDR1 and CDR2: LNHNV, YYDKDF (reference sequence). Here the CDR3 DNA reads TGTGCCACCAGCAGAGATCAGGACACTGAAGCTTCCTTT. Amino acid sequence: CATSRDQDTEASF.

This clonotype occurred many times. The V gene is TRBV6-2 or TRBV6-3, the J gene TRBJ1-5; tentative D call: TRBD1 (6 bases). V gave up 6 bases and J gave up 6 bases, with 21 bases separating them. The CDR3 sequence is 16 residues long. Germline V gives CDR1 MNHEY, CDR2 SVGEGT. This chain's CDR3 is CASRDKRAGEGQPQHF. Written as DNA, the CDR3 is TGTGCCAGCAGGGACAAACGGGCAGGGGAAGGTCAGCCCCAGCATTTT.

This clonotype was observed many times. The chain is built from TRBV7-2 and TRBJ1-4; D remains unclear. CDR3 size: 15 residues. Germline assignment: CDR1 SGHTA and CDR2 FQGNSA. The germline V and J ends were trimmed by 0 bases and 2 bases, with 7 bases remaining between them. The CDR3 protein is CASSLALGTNEKLFF. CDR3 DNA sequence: TGTGCCAGCAGCTTAGCGCTAGGGACTAATGAAAAACTGTTTTTT. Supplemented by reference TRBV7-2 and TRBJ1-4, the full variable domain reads GAGVSQSPSNKVTEKGKDVELRCDPISGHTALYWYRQSLGQGLEFLIYFQGNSAPDKSGLPSDRFSAERTGGSVSTLTIQRTQQEDSAVYLCASSLALGTNEKLFFGSGTQLSVL.

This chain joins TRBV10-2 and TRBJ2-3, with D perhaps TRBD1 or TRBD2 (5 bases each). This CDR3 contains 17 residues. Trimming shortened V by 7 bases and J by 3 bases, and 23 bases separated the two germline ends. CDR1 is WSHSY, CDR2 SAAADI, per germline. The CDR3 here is CASIRGFGGEGTDTQYF. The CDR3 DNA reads TGCGCCAGCATCAGAGGCTTTGGGGGTGAGGGGACAGATACGCAGTATTTT.

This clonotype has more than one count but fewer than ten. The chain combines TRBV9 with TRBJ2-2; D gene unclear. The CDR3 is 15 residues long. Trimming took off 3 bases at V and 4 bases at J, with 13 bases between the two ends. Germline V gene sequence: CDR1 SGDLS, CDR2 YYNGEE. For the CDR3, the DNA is TGTGCCAGCAGCGAGACCCCTTCAAGCACCGGGGAGCTGTTTTTT. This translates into CASSETPSSTGELFF.

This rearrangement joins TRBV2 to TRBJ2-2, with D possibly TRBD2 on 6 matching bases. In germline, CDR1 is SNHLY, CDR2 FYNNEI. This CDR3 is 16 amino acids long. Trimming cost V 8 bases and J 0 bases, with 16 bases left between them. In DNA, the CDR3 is TGTGCCAGCGGCGGAGGAGGGACCACGAACACCGGGGAGCTGTTTTTT. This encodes CASGGGGTTNTGELFF.

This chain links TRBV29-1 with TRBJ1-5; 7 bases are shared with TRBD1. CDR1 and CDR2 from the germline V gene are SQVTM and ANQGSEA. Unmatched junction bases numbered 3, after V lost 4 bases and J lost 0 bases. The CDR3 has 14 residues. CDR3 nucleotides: TGCAGCGTTGGGGACAGTTATAGCAATCAGCCCCAGCATTTT. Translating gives CSVGDSYSNQPQHF.

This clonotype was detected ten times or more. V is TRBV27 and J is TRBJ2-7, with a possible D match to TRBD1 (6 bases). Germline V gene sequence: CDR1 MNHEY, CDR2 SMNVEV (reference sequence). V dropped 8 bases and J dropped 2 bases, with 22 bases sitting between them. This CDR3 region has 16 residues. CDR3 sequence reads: CASCYSPAGETYEQYF. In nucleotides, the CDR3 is TGTGCCAGCTGCTATTCCCCGGCAGGGGAAACCTACGAGCAGTACTTC.

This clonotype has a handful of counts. CDR3 residues: CSASKLAGGYNEQFF. CDR3 DNA: TGCAGTGCTAGTAAACTAGCGGGAGGGTACAATGAGCAGTTCTTC. The chain couples TRBV20-1 to TRBJ2-1, with 13 bases fitting TRBD2. Germline V lookup: CDR1 DFQATT, CDR2 SNEGSKA (reference sequence). The CDR3 runs 15 residues. V was clipped by 3 bases and J by 4 bases; unmatched bases: 3.

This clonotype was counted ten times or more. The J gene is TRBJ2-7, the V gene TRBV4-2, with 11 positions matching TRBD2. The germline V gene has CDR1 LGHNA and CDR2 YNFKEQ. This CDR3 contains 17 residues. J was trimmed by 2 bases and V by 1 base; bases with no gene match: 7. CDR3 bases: TGTGCCAGCAGCCAAGTGGGTTCGGGACTAGCGGCCTACGAGCAGTACTTC. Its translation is CASSQVGSGLAAYEQYF.

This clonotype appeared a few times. The CDR3: CASSPPGTSSSYEQYF. DNA for the CDR3: TGTGCCAGCTCACCACCAGGGACGTCGAGCTCCTACGAGCAGTACTTC. J is TRBJ2-7 and V is TRBV3-1, with D perhaps being TRBD1 or TRBD2 (5 bases each). Trimming removed 8 bases from V and 0 bases from J, with 20 bases in between. The CDR3 is 16 amino acids. Germline lookup yields CDR1 LGHDT and CDR2 YNNKEL (reference sequence).

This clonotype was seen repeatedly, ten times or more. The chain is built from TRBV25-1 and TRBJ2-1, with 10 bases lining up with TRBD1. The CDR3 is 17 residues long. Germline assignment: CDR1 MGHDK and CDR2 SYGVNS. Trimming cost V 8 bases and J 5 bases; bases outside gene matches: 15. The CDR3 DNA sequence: TGTGCCAGCGCGCCAAGGGTTGGGACAGGGGATGACAATGAGCAGTTCTTC. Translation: CASAPRVGTGDDNEQFF.

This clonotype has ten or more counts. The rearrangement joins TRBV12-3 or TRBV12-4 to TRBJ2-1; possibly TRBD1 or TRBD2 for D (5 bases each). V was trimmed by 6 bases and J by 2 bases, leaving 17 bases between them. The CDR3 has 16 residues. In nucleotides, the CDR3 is TGTGCCAGCAGCCCCTCTCGGGGCGCCACCTACAATGAGCAGTTCTTC. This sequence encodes CASSPSRGATYNEQFF.

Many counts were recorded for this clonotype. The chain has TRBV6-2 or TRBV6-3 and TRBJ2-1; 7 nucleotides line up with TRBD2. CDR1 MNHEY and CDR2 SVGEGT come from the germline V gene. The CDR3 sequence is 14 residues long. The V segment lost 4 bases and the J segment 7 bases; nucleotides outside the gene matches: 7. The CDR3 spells CASSWRLAGNEQFF. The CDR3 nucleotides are TGTGCCAGCAGTTGGCGACTAGCCGGGAATGAGCAGTTCTTC.

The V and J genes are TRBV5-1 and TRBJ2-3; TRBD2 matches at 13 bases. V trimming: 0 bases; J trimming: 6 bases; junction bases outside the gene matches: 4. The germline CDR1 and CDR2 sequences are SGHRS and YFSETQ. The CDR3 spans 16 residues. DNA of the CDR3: TGCGCCAGCAGCTTGGCGACTAGCGGGAGGTTTGATACGCAGTATTTT. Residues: CASSLATSGRFDTQYF.